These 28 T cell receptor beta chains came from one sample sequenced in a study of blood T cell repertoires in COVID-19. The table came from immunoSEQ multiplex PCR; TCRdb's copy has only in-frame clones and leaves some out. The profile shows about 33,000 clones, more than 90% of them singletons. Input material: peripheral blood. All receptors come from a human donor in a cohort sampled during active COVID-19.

DNA of the CDR3: TGTGCCAGCAGCGCAGACAGGGGACCCTCCTACAATGAGCAGTTCTTC. Protein: CASSADRGPSYNEQFF. The J gene is TRBJ2-1, the V gene TRBV7-9; 8 bases agree with TRBD1. There are 16 residues in the CDR3. Losses at the gene ends were 5 bases for V and 0 bases for J; bases not matched to a gene: 6. The germline V gene has CDR1 SEHNR and CDR2 FQNEAQ (reference sequence).

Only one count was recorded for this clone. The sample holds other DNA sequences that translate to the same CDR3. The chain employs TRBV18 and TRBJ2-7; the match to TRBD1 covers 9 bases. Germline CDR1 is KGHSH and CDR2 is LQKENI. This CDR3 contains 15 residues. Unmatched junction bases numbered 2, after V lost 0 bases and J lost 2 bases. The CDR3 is CASSPPGQGTYEQYF. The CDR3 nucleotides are TGTGCCAGCTCACCACCGGGACAGGGAACCTACGAGCAGTACTTC.

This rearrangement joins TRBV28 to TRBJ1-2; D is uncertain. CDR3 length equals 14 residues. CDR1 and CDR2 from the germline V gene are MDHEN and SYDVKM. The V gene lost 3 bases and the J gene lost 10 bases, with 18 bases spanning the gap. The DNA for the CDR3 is TGTGCCAGCAGTTTGTTGGCCGGCGGGGATGTCTACACCTTC. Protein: CASSLLAGGDVYTF.

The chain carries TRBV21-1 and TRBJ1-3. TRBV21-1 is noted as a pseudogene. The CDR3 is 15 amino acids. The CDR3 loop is CASKRVRDSGNTIYF. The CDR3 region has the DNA TGTGCCAGCAAGAGGGTACGGGACTCTGGAAACACCATATATTTT.

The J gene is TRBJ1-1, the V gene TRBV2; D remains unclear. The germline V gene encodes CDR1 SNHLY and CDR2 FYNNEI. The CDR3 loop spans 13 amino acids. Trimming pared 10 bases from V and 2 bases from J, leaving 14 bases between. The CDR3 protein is CATAMGVNTEAFF. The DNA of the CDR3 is TGTGCCACAGCGATGGGTGTAAACACTGAAGCTTTCTTT. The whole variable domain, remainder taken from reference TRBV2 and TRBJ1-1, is EPEVTQTPSHQVTQMGQEVILRCVPISNHLYFYWYRQILGQKVEFLVSFYNNEISEKSEIFDDQFSVERPDGSNFTLKIRSTKLEDSAMYFCATAMGVNTEAFFGQGTRLTVV.

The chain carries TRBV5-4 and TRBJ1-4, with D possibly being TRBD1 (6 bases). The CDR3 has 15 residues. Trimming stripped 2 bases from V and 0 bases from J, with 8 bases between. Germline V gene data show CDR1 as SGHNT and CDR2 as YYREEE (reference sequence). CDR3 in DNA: TGTGCCAGCAGCTTAGGACAGACAACTAATGAAAAACTGTTTTTT. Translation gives CASSLGQTTNEKLFF.

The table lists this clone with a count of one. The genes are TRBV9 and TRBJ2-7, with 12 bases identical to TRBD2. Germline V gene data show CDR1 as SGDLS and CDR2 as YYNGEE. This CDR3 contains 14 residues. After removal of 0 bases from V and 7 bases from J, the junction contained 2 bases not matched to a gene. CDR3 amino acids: CASSVGGTSGEQYF. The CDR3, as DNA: TGTGCCAGCAGCGTAGGTGGGACTAGCGGGGAGCAGTACTTC.

The CDR3 DNA reads as TGTGCCAGCAGCCCCGAGGAGAACTCCTACAATGAGCAGTTCTTC. This sequence encodes CASSPEENSYNEQFF. The rearrangement joins TRBV7-6 to TRBJ2-1; D remains ambiguous. Per germline, CDR1 SGHVS and CDR2 FNYEAQ. V was trimmed by 5 bases and J by 0 bases, leaving 11 bases between them. This CDR3 has 15 residues. Supplemented by reference TRBV7-6 and TRBJ2-1, the full variable domain reads GAGVSQSPRYKVTKRGQDVALRCDPISGHVSLYWYRQALGQGPEFLTYFNYEAQQDKSGLPNDRFSAERPEGSISTLTIQRTEQRDSAMYRCASSPEENSYNEQFFGPGTRLTVL.

The CDR3 region is CASSLGQGNTIYF. The CDR3 DNA follows: TGCGCCAGCAGCTTGGGACAGGGAAACACCATATATTTT. The chain couples TRBV5-1 to TRBJ1-3, with D possibly matching TRBD1 (5 bases). The CDR3 covers 13 residues. Per germline, CDR1 SGHRS and CDR2 YFSETQ. V dropped 0 bases and J dropped 4 bases, with 5 bases sitting between them.

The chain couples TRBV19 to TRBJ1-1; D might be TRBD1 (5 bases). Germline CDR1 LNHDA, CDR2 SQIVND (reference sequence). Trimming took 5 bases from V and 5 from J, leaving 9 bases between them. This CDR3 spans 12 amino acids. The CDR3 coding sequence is TGTGCCAGTAGTGCAGGGAAGACTGAAGCTTTCTTT. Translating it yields CASSAGKTEAFF.

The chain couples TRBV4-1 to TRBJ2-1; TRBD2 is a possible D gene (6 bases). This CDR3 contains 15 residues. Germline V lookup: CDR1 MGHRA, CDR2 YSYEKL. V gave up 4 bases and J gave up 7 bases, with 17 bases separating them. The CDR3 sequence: CASSPRPGGPNEQFF. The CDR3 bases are TGCGCCAGCAGCCCCCGCCCTGGAGGGCCGAATGAGCAGTTCTTC.

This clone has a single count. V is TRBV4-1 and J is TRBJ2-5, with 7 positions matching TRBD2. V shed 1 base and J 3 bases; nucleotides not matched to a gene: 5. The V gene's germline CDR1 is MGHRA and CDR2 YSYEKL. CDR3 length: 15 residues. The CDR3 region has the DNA TGCGCCAGCAGCCAAGCCGGACTAGGAGAAGAGACCCAGTACTTC. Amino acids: CASSQAGLGEETQYF.

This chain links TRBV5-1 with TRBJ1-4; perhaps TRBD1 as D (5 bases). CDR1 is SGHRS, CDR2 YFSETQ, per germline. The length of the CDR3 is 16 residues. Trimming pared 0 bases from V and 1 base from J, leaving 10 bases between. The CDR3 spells CASSLGPGGTNEKLFF. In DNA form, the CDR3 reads TGCGCCAGCAGCTTGGGGCCCGGGGGAACTAATGAAAAACTGTTTTTT.

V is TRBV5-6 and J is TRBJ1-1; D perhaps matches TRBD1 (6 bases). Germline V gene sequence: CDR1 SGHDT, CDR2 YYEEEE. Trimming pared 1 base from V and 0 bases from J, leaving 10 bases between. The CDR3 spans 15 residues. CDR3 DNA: TGTGCCAGCAGCTTGTTTGGACAGTTGAACACTGAAGCTTTCTTT. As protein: CASSLFGQLNTEAFF.

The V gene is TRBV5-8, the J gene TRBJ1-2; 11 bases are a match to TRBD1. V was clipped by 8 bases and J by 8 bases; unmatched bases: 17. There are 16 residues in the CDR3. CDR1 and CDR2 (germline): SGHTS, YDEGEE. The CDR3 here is CASLDWTGGAKGGYTF. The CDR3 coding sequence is TGTGCCAGTTTAGACTGGACAGGGGGCGCGAAAGGGGGCTACACCTTC.

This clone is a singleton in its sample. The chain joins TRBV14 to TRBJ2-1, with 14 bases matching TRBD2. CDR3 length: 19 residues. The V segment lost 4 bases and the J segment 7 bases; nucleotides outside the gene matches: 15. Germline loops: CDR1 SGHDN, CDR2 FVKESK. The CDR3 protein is CASSPRLAGGPIGSNEQFF. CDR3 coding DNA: TGTGCCAGCAGCCCGCGACTAGCGGGAGGGCCGATCGGGTCTAATGAGCAGTTCTTC.

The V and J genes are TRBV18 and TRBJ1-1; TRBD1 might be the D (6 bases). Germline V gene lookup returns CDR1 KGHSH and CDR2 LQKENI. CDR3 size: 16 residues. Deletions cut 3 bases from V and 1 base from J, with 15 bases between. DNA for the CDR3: TGTGCCAGCTCACCTACGGGGGGCTGGACGAACACTGAAGCTTTCTTT. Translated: CASSPTGGWTNTEAFF.

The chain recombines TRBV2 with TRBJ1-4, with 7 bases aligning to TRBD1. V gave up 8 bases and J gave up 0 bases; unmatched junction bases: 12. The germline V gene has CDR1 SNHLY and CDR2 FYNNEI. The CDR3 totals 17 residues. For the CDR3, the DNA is TGTGCCAGCGAAAAGACAGGGTTCAGGGCAACTAATGAAAAACTGTTTTTT. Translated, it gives CASEKTGFRATNEKLFF.

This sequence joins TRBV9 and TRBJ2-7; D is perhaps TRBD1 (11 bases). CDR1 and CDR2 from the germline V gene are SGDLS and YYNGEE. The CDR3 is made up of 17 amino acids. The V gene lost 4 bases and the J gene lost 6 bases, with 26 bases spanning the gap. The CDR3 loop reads CASSLGTGGLAGVEQYF. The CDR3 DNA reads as TGTGCCAGCAGCCTAGGGACAGGGGGGCTAGCGGGAGTCGAGCAGTACTTC.

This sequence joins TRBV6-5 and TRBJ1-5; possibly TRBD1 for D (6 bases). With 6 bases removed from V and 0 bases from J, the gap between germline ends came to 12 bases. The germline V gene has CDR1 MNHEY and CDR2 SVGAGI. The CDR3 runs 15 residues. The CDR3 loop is CASRSGTNSNQPQHF. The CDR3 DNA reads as TGTGCCAGCAGATCCGGGACAAATAGCAATCAGCCCCAGCATTTT.

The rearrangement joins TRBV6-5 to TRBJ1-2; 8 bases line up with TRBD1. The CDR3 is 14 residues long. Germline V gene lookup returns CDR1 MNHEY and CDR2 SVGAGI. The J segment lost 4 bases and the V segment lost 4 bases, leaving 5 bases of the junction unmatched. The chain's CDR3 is CASSSSDRAYGYTF. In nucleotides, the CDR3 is TGTGCCAGCAGTTCCTCGGACAGGGCCTATGGCTACACCTTC.

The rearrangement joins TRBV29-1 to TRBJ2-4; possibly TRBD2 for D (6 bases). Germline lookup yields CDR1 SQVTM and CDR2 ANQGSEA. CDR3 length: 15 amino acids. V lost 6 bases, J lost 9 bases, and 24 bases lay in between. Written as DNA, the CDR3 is TGCAGCGTCCCTATACTTGAGGGAGGTCTGGTCATTCAGTACTTC. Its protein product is CSVPILEGGLVIQYF.

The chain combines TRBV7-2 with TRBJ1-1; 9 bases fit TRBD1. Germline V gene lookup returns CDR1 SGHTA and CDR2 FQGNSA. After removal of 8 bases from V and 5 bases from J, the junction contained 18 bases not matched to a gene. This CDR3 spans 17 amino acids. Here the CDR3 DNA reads TGTGCCAGCGGGTCGGGTCCAAACAGGGGGCGCGAGACTGAAGCTTTCTTT. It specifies CASGSGPNRGRETEAFF.

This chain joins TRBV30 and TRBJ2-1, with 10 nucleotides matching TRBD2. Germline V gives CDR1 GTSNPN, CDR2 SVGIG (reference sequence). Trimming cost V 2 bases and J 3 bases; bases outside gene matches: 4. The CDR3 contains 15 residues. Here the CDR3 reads CAWSPAGGGYNEQFF. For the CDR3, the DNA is TGTGCCTGGAGTCCAGCGGGGGGGGGCTACAATGAGCAGTTCTTC. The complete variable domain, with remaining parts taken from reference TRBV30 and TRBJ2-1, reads SQTIHQWPATLVQPVGSPLSLECTVEGTSNPNLYWYRQAAGRGLQLLFYSVGIGQISSEVPQNLSASRPQDRQFILSSKKLLLSDSGFYLCAWSPAGGGYNEQFFGPGTRLTVL.

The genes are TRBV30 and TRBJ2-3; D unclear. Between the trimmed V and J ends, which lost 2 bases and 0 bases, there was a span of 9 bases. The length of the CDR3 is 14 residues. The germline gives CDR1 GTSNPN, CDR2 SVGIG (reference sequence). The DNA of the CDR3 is TGTGCCTGGAGTACCATGGCTAGCACAGATACGCAGTATTTT. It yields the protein CAWSTMASTDTQYF.

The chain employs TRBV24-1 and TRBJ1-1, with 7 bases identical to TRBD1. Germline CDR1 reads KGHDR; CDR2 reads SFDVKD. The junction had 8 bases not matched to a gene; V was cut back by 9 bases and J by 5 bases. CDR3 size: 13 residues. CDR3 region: CATFDQGGTEAFF. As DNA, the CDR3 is TGTGCCACCTTTGACCAGGGGGGAACTGAAGCTTTCTTT.

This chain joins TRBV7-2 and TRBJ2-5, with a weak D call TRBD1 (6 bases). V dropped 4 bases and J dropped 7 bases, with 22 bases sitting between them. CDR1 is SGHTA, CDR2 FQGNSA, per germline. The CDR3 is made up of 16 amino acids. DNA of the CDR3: TGTGCCAGCAGCTCCCCGGGACAACATTTTTTAGGGACCCAGTACTTC. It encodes CASSSPGQHFLGTQYF.

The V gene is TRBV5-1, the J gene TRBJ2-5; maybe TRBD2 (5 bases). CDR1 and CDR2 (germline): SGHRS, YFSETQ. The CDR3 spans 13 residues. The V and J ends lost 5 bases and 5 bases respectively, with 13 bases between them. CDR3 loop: CASSASIGETQYF. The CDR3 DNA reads TGCGCCAGCAGTGCTAGCATAGGGGAGACCCAGTACTTC.